These 31 T cell receptor beta chains share one sample of origin, sequenced in a study of T cell responses to AZD1222 COVID-19 vaccine. This table comes from immunoSEQ multiplex PCR, and its TCRdb copy is limited to in-frame clones, with some not included. The data show approximately 150,000 clones, approximately 88% seen once. Specimen: peripheral blood, collected 28 days after the second dose of the MenACWY control vaccine. These receptors originate from an adult who received the MenACWY meningococcal vaccine as a control.

This clone has more than one count but fewer than ten. The CDR3 nucleotides read TGTGCCAGCAGCAAGACAGGGTGGGAGACCCAGTACTTC. Its protein product is CASSKTGWETQYF. The J gene is TRBJ2-5, the V gene TRBV4-2; 7 nucleotides line up with TRBD1. CDR1 is LGHNA, CDR2 YNFKEQ, per germline. The CDR3 spans 13 residues. With V trimmed by 5 bases and J by 5 bases, 5 bases remained unmatched.

V is TRBV28 and J is TRBJ2-1; 9 bases are shared with TRBD2. The CDR3 runs 16 residues. With 3 bases clipped from V and 2 bases from J, the junction kept 5 bases outside the gene matches. CDR1 and CDR2 from the germline V gene are MDHEN and SYDVKM. In DNA, the CDR3 is TGTGCCAGCAGTTTTACTAGCGGGCCTCCCTACAATGAGCAGTTCTTC. Its protein is CASSFTSGPPYNEQFF.

The chain recombines TRBV6-2 or TRBV6-3 with TRBJ1-6, with a tentative D call TRBD1 (6 bases). The CDR3 runs 16 residues. The V and J ends lost 2 bases and 0 bases respectively, with 8 bases between them. Per the germline V gene, CDR1 is MNHEY and CDR2 is SVGEGT. CDR3 in amino acids: CASSYPTGSYNSPLHF. CDR3 nucleotide sequence: TGTGCCAGCAGTTACCCGACAGGCTCCTATAATTCACCCCTCCACTTT.

This sequence joins TRBV5-5 and TRBJ2-5; maybe TRBD2 (6 bases). The V end lost 2 bases, the J end lost 5 bases, and 7 bases lay between the germline ends. There are 12 residues in the CDR3. CDR1 is SGHKS, CDR2 YYEKEE, per germline (reference sequence). CDR3 coding DNA: TGTGCCAGCAGCTTTGGGGGGGAGACCCAGTACTTC. Translating it yields CASSFGGETQYF.

Of note for this clone: The conserved final phenylalanine or tryptophan is absent from the CDR3, which likely points to a read error. Because the CDR3's place on the DNA is in doubt, the DNA is left out and the CDR3 is given as listed by TCRdb. The chain recombines TRBV15 with TRBJ1-2; the DNA was not compared with TRBD1, the D call given in the table. Per germline, CDR1 LNHNV and CDR2 YYDKDF (reference sequence). Inclusive of both ends, the CDR3 amounts to 15 amino acids. CDR3 sequence reads: CATSRDRAGQGAGIL.

The CDR3, as DNA: TGTGCCAGCAGCTCGAGGGGATATGGCTACACCTTC. This sequence encodes CASSSRGYGYTF. This chain connects TRBV7-2 to TRBJ1-2, with D possibly matching TRBD1 (5 bases). This CDR3 comprises 12 residues. V gave up 4 bases and J gave up 5 bases, with 8 bases separating them. Germline V gene lookup returns CDR1 SGHTA and CDR2 FQGNSA.

The V gene is TRBV29-1, the J gene TRBJ2-3; 15 nucleotides match TRBD2. CDR1 is SQVTM and CDR2 is ANQGSEA in the germline V gene. Trimming at V came to 6 bases and at J to 4 bases, leaving 2 bases not matched to a gene. The CDR3 length is 14 residues. Here the CDR3 DNA reads TGCAGCGTCGGACTAGCGGGAGGGGCAGATACGCAGTATTTT. This encodes CSVGLAGGADTQYF.

This chain links TRBV5-6 with TRBJ2-7, with unresolved D. With 0 bases removed from V and 0 bases from J, the gap between germline ends came to 10 bases. Per germline, CDR1 SGHDT and CDR2 YYEEEE. The CDR3 runs 15 residues. CDR3 DNA: TGTGCCAGCAGCTTGGTTCAGCTACCCTCCTACGAGCAGTACTTC. It yields the protein CASSLVQLPSYEQYF.

The rearrangement joins TRBV24-1 to TRBJ1-2; D possibly corresponds to TRBD1 (6 bases). V was cut by 1 base and J by 4 bases, with 9 bases left in between. Germline V gene data show CDR1 as KGHDR and CDR2 as SFDVKD. The CDR3 covers 14 residues. CDR3 coding DNA: TGTGCCACCAGTGATTTCCCCAGGGGCTATGGCTACACCTTC. Its protein product is CATSDFPRGYGYTF.

V usage is TRBV5-1 and J usage is TRBJ1-1; 7 bases agree with TRBD1. The CDR3 is made up of 15 amino acids. V shed 4 bases, J shed 0 bases, and the junction held 6 bases outside the gene matches. The germline CDR1 and CDR2 sequences are SGHRS and YFSETQ. The CDR3 protein is CASSTGDSLNTEAFF. CDR3 coding DNA: TGCGCCAGCAGCACCGGGGACAGCCTGAACACTGAAGCTTTCTTT.

The chain recombines TRBV5-1 with TRBJ1-3; D is unresolved. Trimming shortened V by 0 bases and J by 3 bases, and 16 bases separated the two germline ends. CDR3 length: 17 amino acids. Germline values: CDR1 SGHRS, CDR2 YFSETQ. In DNA form, the CDR3 reads TGCGCCAGCAGCTTGGAGGTCGGCCCCCGGAGTGGAAACACCATATATTTT. Translating gives CASSLEVGPRSGNTIYF. Variable domain in full (rest from reference TRBV5-1 and TRBJ1-3): KAGVTQTPRYLIKTRGQQVTLSCSPISGHRSVSWYQQTPGQGLQFLFEYFSETQRNKGNFPGRFSGRQFSNSRSEMNVSTLELGDSALYLCASSLEVGPRSGNTIYFGEGSWLTVV.

V gene TRBV6-5 combines with J gene TRBJ1-1, with TRBD1 matching over 7 bases. The CDR3 loop spans 15 amino acids. Germline V gene lookup returns CDR1 MNHEY and CDR2 SVGAGI. V was clipped by 0 bases and J by 6 bases; unmatched bases: 7. CDR3: CASSYSTRGRAEAFF. For the CDR3, the DNA is TGTGCCAGCAGTTACTCGACGAGGGGGCGGGCTGAAGCTTTCTTT.

The chain links TRBV7-2 to TRBJ2-7; maybe TRBD2 (6 bases). Germline CDR1 is SGHTA and CDR2 is FQGNSA. The CDR3 sequence is 12 residues long. Trimming removed 1 base from V and 7 bases from J, with 8 bases in between. The CDR3 region is CASSLVGTEQYF. CDR3 sequence (DNA): TGTGCCAGCAGCTTAGTAGGGACTGAGCAGTACTTC.

The chain has TRBV6-6 and TRBJ1-5; the D is unclear. The CDR3 length is 15 residues. Trimming removed 0 bases from V and 11 bases from J, with 17 bases in between. CDR1 and CDR2 from the germline V gene are MNHNY and SVGAGI (reference sequence). The CDR3 sequence is CASSYSIGPGATQHF. CDR3 bases: TGTGCCAGCAGTTACTCCATAGGCCCGGGTGCGACCCAGCATTTT.

With respect to this clone: The same CDR3 arises from other DNA sequences in this sample as well. This rearrangement joins TRBV6-5 to TRBJ2-1; TRBD2 aligns across 10 bases. V lost 3 bases and J lost 4; bases outside the gene matches: 0. The CDR3 extends over 14 amino acids. The germline V gene encodes CDR1 MNHEY and CDR2 SVGAGI. The CDR3 sequence is CASSYSGGYNEQFF. CDR3 in DNA: TGTGCCAGCAGTTATAGCGGGGGGTACAATGAGCAGTTCTTC.

This chain links TRBV7-2 with TRBJ2-1; 7 bases agree with TRBD2. CDR1 is SGHTA and CDR2 is FQGNSA in the germline V gene. This CDR3 contains 16 residues. V was clipped by 4 bases and J by 1 base; unmatched bases: 7. This CDR3 is CASSSPGGGSYNEQFF. The CDR3 DNA reads TGTGCCAGCAGCTCCCCCGGGGGAGGGTCCTACAATGAGCAGTTCTTC.

The chain joins TRBV11-3 to TRBJ2-1; no definite D call. CDR1 SGHNT and CDR2 YENEEA come from the germline V gene. Trimming shortened V by 7 bases and J by 8 bases, and 12 bases separated the two germline ends. This CDR3 spans 12 amino acids. The CDR3 DNA follows: TGTGCCAGCAACCTCTCGGAAGATGAGCAGTTCTTC. The encoded protein is CASNLSEDEQFF.

This rearrangement joins TRBV6-5 to TRBJ2-3; 7 bases are a match to TRBD1. CDR1 and CDR2 from the germline V gene are MNHEY and SVGAGI. The CDR3 is made up of 14 amino acids. Germline trimming cut 7 bases from V and 4 bases from J; bases unmatched to any gene: 8. In DNA, the CDR3 is TGTGCCAGCAAAGACCCGCAGGGGGCAGATACGCAGTATTTT. It yields the protein CASKDPQGADTQYF.

The chain couples TRBV27 to TRBJ2-3; the D gene could be TRBD1 or TRBD2 (5 bases each). The V gene's germline CDR1 is MNHEY and CDR2 SMNVEV (reference sequence). The ends were cut back, 7 bases at V and 4 bases at J, with 18 bases in the middle. The CDR3 is 15 amino acids. The CDR3 nucleotides are TGTGCCAGCATGAATAGCGCAGGGTGGGCAGATACGCAGTATTTT. Amino acids: CASMNSAGWADTQYF.

The chain combines TRBV2 with TRBJ1-5, with a weak D call TRBD1 (5 bases). Trimming took 3 bases from V and 7 from J, leaving 7 bases between them. The CDR3 has 12 residues. The germline CDR1 and CDR2 sequences are SNHLY and FYNNEI. The DNA for the CDR3 is TGTGCCAGCAGTGATGGGGGACAGCCCCAGCATTTT. Translated, it gives CASSDGGQPQHF.

This chain links TRBV15 with TRBJ2-2; unclear D gene. This CDR3 is 13 amino acids long. Trimming removed 0 bases at V and 5 bases at J, with 4 bases between. CDR1 and CDR2 (germline): LNHNV, YYDKDF (reference sequence). This chain's CDR3 is CATSRDHTGELFF. Written as DNA, the CDR3 is TGTGCCACCAGCAGAGATCATACCGGGGAGCTGTTTTTT. Full variable domain (outside the CDR3, taken from reference TRBV15 and TRBJ2-2): DAMVIQNPRYQVTQFGKPVTLSCSQTLNHNVMYWYQQKSSQAPKLLFHYYDKDFNNEADTPDNFQSRRPNTSFCFLDIRSPGLGDTAMYLCATSRDHTGELFFGEGSRLTVL.

This clone was picked up a small number of times. The V call is TRBV7-9, the J call TRBJ2-7; 7 nucleotides align to TRBD1. CDR3 length equals 13 residues. Trimming removed 2 bases from V and 2 bases from J; junction bases left unmatched: 0. Germline V gene data show CDR1 as SEHNR and CDR2 as FQNEAQ (reference sequence). CDR3 sequence reads: CASSLRGPYEQYF. In nucleotides, the CDR3 is TGTGCCAGCAGCTTAAGGGGGCCCTACGAGCAGTACTTC.

The V call is TRBV4-1, the J call TRBJ2-1, with 8 bases lining up with TRBD2. Germline CDR1 reads MGHRA; CDR2 reads YSYEKL. The CDR3 is 16 amino acids. V lost 5 bases and J lost 6; bases outside the gene matches: 12. The chain's CDR3 is CASSSQGRGGGNEQFF. As DNA, the CDR3 is TGCGCCAGCAGCAGCCAAGGCCGGGGGGGAGGCAATGAGCAGTTCTTC.

The chain combines TRBV7-2 with TRBJ1-4; tentative D call: TRBD1 (5 bases). With 2 bases removed from V and 3 bases from J, the gap between germline ends came to 10 bases. Germline lookup yields CDR1 SGHTA and CDR2 FQGNSA. The length of the CDR3 is 15 residues. CDR3 sequence (DNA): TGTGCCAGCAGCTTACAGGCAGGGCCTAATGAAAAACTGTTTTTT. Residues: CASSLQAGPNEKLFF.

A single count supports this clone. This chain links TRBV7-2 with TRBJ1-1; TRBD1 matches at 8 bases. This CDR3 is 17 amino acids long. The V gene end was trimmed by 2 bases and the J gene end by 0 bases; junction bases not matched to a gene: 8. CDR1 and CDR2 (germline): SGHTA, FQGNSA. The CDR3 region has the DNA TGTGCCAGCAGCTTACGGTTCAGGGGGCGAATGAACACTGAAGCTTTCTTT. Its translation is CASSLRFRGRMNTEAFF. Drawing the rest from reference TRBV7-2 and TRBJ1-1, the complete variable domain is GAGVSQSPSNKVTEKGKDVELRCDPISGHTALYWYRQSLGQGLEFLIYFQGNSAPDKSGLPSDRFSAERTGGSVSTLTIQRTQQEDSAVYLCASSLRFRGRMNTEAFFGQGTRLTVV.

Only one count was recorded for this clone. This rearrangement joins TRBV6-2 or TRBV6-3 to TRBJ1-2; TRBD1 is a possible D gene (6 bases). This CDR3 is built from 12 residues. Trimming pared 2 bases from V and 8 bases from J, leaving 9 bases between. Germline V CDR1 and CDR2: MNHEY, SVGEGT. The DNA of the CDR3 is TGTGCCAGCAGTTACCGGGGGCTCGGCTACACCTTC. Encoded protein: CASSYRGLGYTF.

The chain uses TRBV6-5 and TRBJ1-5; D is unclear. V lost 8 bases, J lost 5 bases, and 16 bases lay in between. Germline values: CDR1 MNHEY, CDR2 SVGAGI. CDR3 length equals 14 residues. The CDR3 protein is CASGRRWGDQPQHF. For the CDR3, the DNA is TGTGCCAGCGGCCGAAGGTGGGGTGATCAGCCCCAGCATTTT.

J is TRBJ2-7 and V is TRBV4-2, with D unresolved. V lost 0 bases and J lost 0, with 12 bases in between. Germline CDR1 is LGHNA and CDR2 is YNFKEQ. The CDR3 length is 16 residues. DNA for the CDR3: TGTGCCAGCAGCCAAGAACGACGACACCCCTCCTACGAGCAGTACTTC. It yields the protein CASSQERRHPSYEQYF.

As to this clone: At one end, the junction sequence differs from germline, possibly due to a read error. The chain employs TRBV7-9 and TRBJ1-2; D is unclear. The CDR3 is 12 residues long. Germline assignment: CDR1 SEHNR and CDR2 FQNEAQ (reference sequence). The CDR3 protein is CASSLPSGAGAF. CDR3 coding DNA: TGTGCCAGCAGCCTCCCTTCAGGCGCCGGCGCCTTC.

The chain has TRBV3-1 (or the pseudogene TRBV3-2) and TRBJ1-2, with D maybe TRBD1 (5 bases). The CDR3 totals 14 residues. Trimming shortened V by 1 base and J by 8 bases, and 14 bases separated the two germline ends. CDR1 is LGHDT, CDR2 YNNKEL, per germline (reference sequence). Here the CDR3 reads CASSQGSGETGYTF. DNA of the CDR3: TGTGCCAGCAGCCAAGGATCGGGGGAGACCGGCTACACCTTC.

This chain joins TRBV7-8 and TRBJ2-7; 11 bases line up with TRBD2. The CDR3 sequence is 15 residues long. Germline lookup yields CDR1 SGHVS and CDR2 FQNEAQ. The V segment lost 5 bases and the J segment 4 bases; nucleotides outside the gene matches: 7. The CDR3 sequence: CASSPEGLAEYEQYF. The DNA of the CDR3 is TGTGCCAGCAGCCCCGAGGGACTAGCGGAATACGAGCAGTACTTC.